This TCR beta chain was profiled in a study of cytomegalovirus exposure and HLA in healthy donors. PCR employed 60 Vbeta and 13 Jbeta primers. Only in-frame clones appear in the TCRdb table, and some are missing; sequencing was by immunoSEQ multiplex PCR. The table shows approximately 150,000 clones, with 72% occurring only once. Study-wide findings and caveats: Researchers left out some V segments, among them TRBV6-2 and TRBV6-3, as indistinguishable.

V lost 0 bases to trimming and J lost 5 bases, with 15 bases between them. CDR3 length equals 15 residues. Germline values: CDR1 SGHRS, CDR2 YFSETQ. In this sample, this clone turned up a few times. Antigen: not known. The sequencing sample was made of PBMCs. The V and J genes are TRBV5-1 and TRBJ2-7; D is perhaps TRBD1 (5 bases). The TCR sequence derives from a man aged 40-49 years in good health and CMV-seronegative. Here the CDR3 reads CASSLEPIGRDEQYF. The DNA for the CDR3 is TGCGCCAGCAGCTTGGAACCCATCGGCAGGGACGAGCAGTACTTC.